The clone carrying this T cell receptor (beta chain) was counted between two and nine times. No antigen is known for it. The read comes to an end 3 residues before the CDR3 does, leaving the germline J gene to fill in the end. Aged roughly 8 to 65 years, CVID subjects averaged around 40 years old. CVID subjects had received replacement immunoglobulin for at least one year. Only in-frame clones appear in the TCRdb table, and some are missing; sequencing was by immunoSEQ multiplex PCR. The sample includes around 40,000 clones, none of them occurring once. The data originate from a study of T cell clonality in common variable immunodeficiency. Study conclusions and caveats: Fewer deletions and N-nucleotide insertions were reportedly seen in common variable immunodeficiency TCR beta sequences. Compared with controls, CVID subjects had fewer shared TCRbeta clones.

Between the trimmed V and J ends, which lost 3 bases and 8 bases, there was a span of 11 bases. The CDR3 is 12 amino acids. The germline gives CDR1 DFQATT, CDR2 SNEGSKA (reference sequence). The source material was peripheral blood mononuclear cells. V usage is TRBV20-1 and J usage is TRBJ2-1; D is perhaps TRBD2 (5 bases). This receptor was taken from a human donor with common variable immunodeficiency. CDR3 protein: CSASHTRDEQFF. The part of the CDR3 DNA that was read is TGCAGTGCTAGCCACACTAGGGATGAG.